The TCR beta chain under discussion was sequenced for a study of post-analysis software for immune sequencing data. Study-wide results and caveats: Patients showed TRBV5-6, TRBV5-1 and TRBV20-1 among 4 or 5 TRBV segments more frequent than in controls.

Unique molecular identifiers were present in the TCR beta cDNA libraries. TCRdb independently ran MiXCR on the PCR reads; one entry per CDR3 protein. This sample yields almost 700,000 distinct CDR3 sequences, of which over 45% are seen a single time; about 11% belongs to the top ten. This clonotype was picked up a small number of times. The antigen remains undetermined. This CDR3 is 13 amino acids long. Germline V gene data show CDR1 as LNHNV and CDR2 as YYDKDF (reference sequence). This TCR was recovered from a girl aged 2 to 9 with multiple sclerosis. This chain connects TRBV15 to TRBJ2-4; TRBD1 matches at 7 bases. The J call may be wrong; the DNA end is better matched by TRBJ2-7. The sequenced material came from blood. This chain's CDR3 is CATSRESGGEQYF. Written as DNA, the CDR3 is TGTGCCACCAGCAGAGAGTCAGGGGGCGAGCAGTACTTC.